The 29 T cell receptor beta chains listed next were all sequenced from one sample in a study of CD4 and CD8 cells across lung adenocarcinoma regions. TCRdb used MiXCR to reprocess the PCR reads, holding one entry per CDR3 protein. This sample has more than 15,000 distinct CDR3 sequences, with about half found just once. What was sequenced was CD4+ T cells from the margin of a lung tumor. These TCRs come from a male donor with lung adenocarcinoma. The CD4 and CD8 labels of this study may be unreliable.

This clonotype came up many times. V gene TRBV6-5 combines with J gene TRBJ2-7; TRBD1 is a possible D gene (5 bases). Trimming removed 2 bases at V and 3 bases at J, with 14 bases between. The CDR3 loop spans 15 amino acids. Germline V gene sequence: CDR1 MNHEY, CDR2 SVGAGI. CDR3 DNA: TGTGCCAGCAGTTACCCCCAGGACATAGGCTACGAGCAGTACTTC. Protein sequence: CASSYPQDIGYEQYF.

The sample holds one count of this clonotype. One junction end does not reproduce the germline sequence, and a read error may be involved. This chain uses TRBV7-2 with TRBJ2-5; 11 nucleotides line up with TRBD2. The J call is uncertain, as TRBJ2-4 better fits the DNA end. This CDR3 is 19 amino acids long. CDR1 and CDR2 (germline): SGHTA, FQGNSA. CDR3 protein: CASSLSGGAGGGDKDIQYF. The CDR3 DNA sequence: TGTGCCAGCAGCCTTAGCGGGGGGGCCGGGGGCGGAGACAAAGACATTCAGTACTTC.

This sequence joins TRBV27 and TRBJ2-5; 9 positions match TRBD1. V gave up 4 bases and J gave up 5 bases; unmatched junction bases: 5. In germline, CDR1 is MNHEY, CDR2 SMNVEV (reference sequence). The CDR3 loop spans 14 amino acids. CDR3 nucleotide sequence: TGTGCCAGCAGTTCGGACAGGGGTTGGGAGACCCAGTACTTC. Residues: CASSSDRGWETQYF.

V usage is TRBV14 and J usage is TRBJ2-1; D perhaps matches TRBD1 (6 bases). The J call is uncertain, as TRBJ2-5 better fits the DNA end. The CDR3 runs to 16 residues. CDR1 is SGHDN, CDR2 FVKESK, per germline. CDR3 region: CASSQETGKKAETQYF. CDR3 coding DNA: TGTGCCAGCAGCCAAGAAACAGGGAAAAAAGCAGAGACCCAGTACTTC.

This clonotype was observed a single time. Its ends do not fully match the called genes, so a read error is possible. The chain employs TRBV4-1 and TRBJ2-3; TRBD2 matches at 7 bases. The CDR3 has 15 amino acids. Germline-derived CDR1 and CDR2 are MGHRA and YSYEKL. For the CDR3, the DNA is TGCTCCGGGGGGACGGGGGGACGGGGTGAGGATACCCAGTATTTT. Translation: CSGGTGGRGEDTQYF.

With respect to this clonotype: At one boundary the junction diverges from the germline segment, which might be a read error. V and J are TRBV4-2 and TRBJ2-4; D remains ambiguous. CDR3 length equals 16 residues. Per germline, CDR1 LGHNA and CDR2 YNFKEQ. Written as DNA, the CDR3 is TGTCCCAGCAGCCAAGCCGGGCCGAGAGCCAAAGACACGCAGTACTTT. Encoded protein: CPSSQAGPRAKDTQYF.

This chain uses TRBV4-1 with TRBJ2-4; 7 bases fit TRBD1. The CDR3 has 18 residues. Germline V lookup: CDR1 MGHRA, CDR2 YSYEKL. After removal of 3 bases from V and 0 bases from J, the junction contained 11 bases not matched to a gene. The CDR3 nucleotides are TGCGCCAGCAGCCACCCCTCAGGGCCAGGGGGAGCCAAAAACATTCAGTACTTC. This codes for CASSHPSGPGGAKNIQYF.

This chain connects TRBV6-1 to TRBJ2-1, with 11 bases matching TRBD2. This CDR3 comprises 17 residues. Losses at the gene ends were 4 bases for V and 0 bases for J; bases not matched to a gene: 5. Per the germline V gene, CDR1 is MNHNS and CDR2 is SASEGT. The CDR3 nucleotides are TGTGCCAGCAGTGCAAAGACTAGCGGGACCTCCTACAATGAGCAGTTCTTC. Its protein product is CASSAKTSGTSYNEQFF.

The chain uses TRBV9 and TRBJ2-3; D might be TRBD2 (5 bases). CDR1 SGDLS and CDR2 YYNGEE come from the germline V gene. V was clipped by 3 bases and J by 3 bases, with 14 bases between them. This CDR3 is built from 15 residues. This CDR3 reads CASSDGVGTTDTQYF. For the CDR3, the DNA is TGTGCCAGCAGCGACGGGGTGGGAACTACAGATACGCAGTATTTT.

This clonotype was found many times. The chain links TRBV11-2 to TRBJ2-4; D may match TRBD1 or TRBD2 (7 bases each). Germline CDR1 and CDR2: SGHAT and FQNNGV. V lost 1 base to trimming and J lost 3 bases, with 19 bases between them. The CDR3 extends over 18 amino acids. The CDR3 nucleotides read TGTGCCAGCAGCTTAGCAGCAGGGGGGGACGTTGGCAAAAACATTCAGTACTTC. It translates to CASSLAAGGDVGKNIQYF.

This clonotype came up once. The junction differs from germline at one of its ends, possibly a read error. This chain links TRBV6-1 with TRBJ2-3, with D perhaps assigned TRBD1 or TRBD2 (5 bases each). The CDR3 is 18 residues long. Germline CDR1 is MNHNS and CDR2 is SASEGT. The CDR3 nucleotides read TGTGCCAGCAGTGTCCGGGACCGTGCCCCCTTAGACGAGGAGACGCAGTACTTT. Protein sequence: CASSVRDRAPLDEETQYF.

The rearrangement joins TRBV12-3 or TRBV12-4 to TRBJ2-5; D might be TRBD1 or TRBD2, each matching 5 bases. CDR3 length: 15 residues. V lost 3 bases, J lost 3 bases, and 14 bases lay in between. CDR3 residues: CASSLRGKTEETQYF. The CDR3 nucleotides read TGTGCCAGCAGTTTGAGGGGCAAAACCGAAGAGACCCAGTACTTC.

This clonotype was seen just once. The rearrangement uses TRBV6-1 and TRBJ2-5, with a possible D match to TRBD1 (5 bases). The DNA matches TRBJ2-7 better at its end, which makes the J call doubtful. The CDR3 sequence is 12 residues long. Looked up from germline, CDR1 is MNHNS and CDR2 is SASEGT. The CDR3 sequence is CASNQGSYEQYF. The CDR3 nucleotides read TGTGCCAGCAACCAGGGAAGCTACGAGCAGTACTTC.

The rearrangement joins TRBV3-1 to TRBJ2-1; D may be TRBD2 (5 bases). This CDR3 is 14 amino acids long. CDR1 is LGHDT, CDR2 YNNKEL, per germline (reference sequence). Between the trimmed V and J ends, which lost 4 bases and 4 bases, there was a span of 11 bases. CDR3 sequence reads: CASSPAAVYNEQFF. CDR3 nucleotide sequence: TGTGCCAGCAGCCCGGCAGCGGTATACAATGAGCAGTTCTTC.

V is TRBV6-1 and J is TRBJ2-5, with 10 bases that match TRBD2. Trimming at V came to 2 bases and at J to 6 bases, leaving 6 bases not matched to a gene. Germline CDR1 is MNHNS and CDR2 is SASEGT. The CDR3 spans 15 residues. CDR3 residues: CASSEMASGRKTQYF. CDR3 in DNA: TGTGCCAGCAGTGAAATGGCTAGCGGGAGAAAGACCCAGTACTTC.

This chain links TRBV6-5 with TRBJ1-6; tentatively, D is TRBD1 (5 bases). The germline V gene has CDR1 MNHEY and CDR2 SVGAGI. V was cut by 0 bases and J by 19 bases, with 25 bases left in between. The CDR3 covers 16 residues. CDR3 coding DNA: TGTGCCAGCAGTTACTCGGCTAATACGGGGACCTACGAGCAGCACTTT. Its translation: CASSYSANTGTYEQHF.

This chain uses TRBV6-5 with TRBJ1-2; a possible D gene is TRBD1 (5 bases). Germline CDR1 reads MNHEY; CDR2 reads SVGAGI. V was pared by 2 bases and J by 4 bases, with 8 bases between. CDR3 length: 13 amino acids. CDR3 coding DNA: TGTGCCAGCAGTTACCGACAGCCCTATGGCTACACCTTC. It encodes CASSYRQPYGYTF.

The chain employs TRBV6-5 and TRBJ2-2; no reliable D call. This CDR3 contains 15 residues. The V end lost 6 bases, the J end lost 13 bases, and 24 bases lay between the germline ends. CDR1 is MNHEY, CDR2 SVGAGI, per germline. CDR3 sequence (DNA): TGTGCCAGCAGACTCCAGTCCGTGATTCCCGAGGCGCTGTTTTTT. Translated, it gives CASRLQSVIPEALFF.

This chain links TRBV10-1 with TRBJ2-5, with TRBD1 matching over 7 bases. Near its end, the DNA agrees better with TRBJ2-7, so the J call may be wrong. Germline-derived CDR1 and CDR2 are WNHNN and SYGVQD (reference sequence). The CDR3 extends over 13 amino acids. This chain's CDR3 is CASSRDRSYEQYF. CDR3 sequence (DNA): TGCGCCAGCAGCCGGGACAGAAGTTACGAGCAGTACTTC.

This clonotype was observed many times. An end of the junction differs from the germline gene, which may be a read error. V gene TRBV4-2 combines with J gene TRBJ1-3; 8 bases agree with TRBD1. CDR1 is LGHNA, CDR2 YNFKEQ, per germline. The length of the CDR3 is 15 residues. The CDR3 DNA reads TGCGCCAGCAGCCAGGAGGACAGGGCGGGAAACACCATATATTTT. This translates into CASSQEDRAGNTIYF.

The table lists this clonotype with many counts. V is TRBV7-2 and J is TRBJ2-3; D may correspond to TRBD1 or TRBD2 (5 bases each). The CDR3 has 14 residues. The V end lost 0 bases, the J end lost 1 base, and 5 bases lay between the germline ends. Germline lookup yields CDR1 SGHTA and CDR2 FQGNSA. CDR3 amino acids: CASSLAGGTDTQYF. CDR3 in DNA: TGTGCCAGCAGCTTAGCGGGGGGCACAGATACGCAGTATTTT.

As for this clonotype: A junction end diverges from the germline sequence, so it may reflect a read error. The rearrangement uses TRBV6-1 and TRBJ2-3; D is possibly TRBD1 or TRBD2 (6 bases each). The CDR3 has 14 amino acids. Germline assignment: CDR1 MNHNS and CDR2 SASEGT. The CDR3 nucleotides are TGTGCGGGGAACGGGGGCAGAGAGCAAGATACGCAGTATTTC. Amino acids: CAGNGGREQDTQYF.

A few counts support this clonotype. V is TRBV30 and J is TRBJ2-1; possible D gene TRBD2, 7 bases. CDR3 length: 14 amino acids. In germline, CDR1 is GTSNPN, CDR2 SVGIG (reference sequence). V was pared by 4 bases and J by 3 bases, with 13 bases between. CDR3 DNA: TGTGCCTGGAACAGGGCTAGCGGCTACAATGAGCAGTTCTTC. This gives the protein CAWNRASGYNEQFF.

This clonotype has only a few counts. This chain links TRBV5-1 with TRBJ1-1, with D hard to call. CDR1 is SGHRS, CDR2 YFSETQ, per germline. Trimming took 1 base from V and 2 from J, leaving 15 bases between them. CDR3 size: 16 residues. This chain's CDR3 is CASSLISTRQNTEAFF. CDR3 DNA sequence: TGCGCCAGCAGCTTGATTTCCACAAGGCAAAACACTGAAGCTTTCTTT.

As to this clonotype: A read error may account for a junction end that differs from germline. The chain uses TRBV6-1 and TRBJ2-3, with D perhaps assigned TRBD1 or TRBD2 (5 bases each). Germline loops: CDR1 MNHNS, CDR2 SASEGT. The length of the CDR3 is 15 residues. CDR3 sequence reads: CARISGIGAKDTQYF. In DNA form, the CDR3 reads TGTGCCCGCATCTCGGGGATAGGGGCGAAAGATACGCAGTATTTC.

As regards this clonotype: One end of the junction fails to match germline, which may point to a read error. This chain joins TRBV27 and TRBJ2-3; D may be TRBD1 (5 bases). The DNA end is more similar to TRBJ2-7, so the J call may be wrong. CDR1 and CDR2 from the germline V gene are MNHEY and SMNVEV (reference sequence). The CDR3 totals 14 residues. Written as DNA, the CDR3 is TGTGGCAGCAGTAGGCCCGGAACGACAGATACGCAGTACTTC. Translating gives CGSSRPGTTDTQYF.

V gene TRBV6-1 combines with J gene TRBJ2-5; the D gene is possibly TRBD2 (6 bases). The CDR3 totals 12 residues. With 9 bases removed from V and 12 bases from J, the gap between germline ends came to 20 bases. CDR1 is MNHNS and CDR2 is SASEGT in the germline V gene. The CDR3 reads CASIRAGLAEYF. In DNA form, the CDR3 reads TGTGCCAGTATCAGGGCGGGACTGGCGGAGTACTTC.

The V and J genes are TRBV27 and TRBJ2-1, with no clear D. CDR1 and CDR2 (germline): MNHEY, SMNVEV (reference sequence). This CDR3 has 13 residues. The germline V and J ends were trimmed by 3 bases and 6 bases, with 9 bases remaining between them. CDR3 bases: TGTGCCAGCAGTTTTTCCGGGCCCAATGAGCAGTTCTTC. Protein: CASSFSGPNEQFF.

As regards this clonotype: The missing conserved phenylalanine or tryptophan at the end of this CDR3 makes a read error likely. It is unclear where the CDR3 begins or ends on the DNA, so no DNA is shown, and the CDR3 is as TCRdb lists it. CDR3 loop: CASSVLQVTSP. The chain combines TRBV25-1 with TRBJ2-1. Germline V gives CDR1 MGHDK, CDR2 SYGVNS. The CDR3 spans 11 amino acids, including both terminal residues.